The present T cell receptor (beta chain) was sequenced within a study of identical twins. TCRdb ran MiXCR on the 5' RACE reads and lists one entry per CDR3 protein. The table includes about 470,000 distinct CDR3 sequences, 24% detected once. CDR1 is DFQATT, CDR2 SNEGSKA, per germline (reference sequence). The CDR3 is 12 amino acids. Trimming at V came to 6 bases and at J to 1 base, leaving 0 bases not matched to a gene. These data were also reused for a study on T cells expressing NK-cell markers.

The rearrangement links TRBV20-1 to TRBJ2-3, with 8 nucleotides matching TRBD2. The source material was CD4+ T cells sorted from blood. The receptor was isolated from a woman younger than 30 in good health. The CDR3 reads CSAAGGTDTQYF. For the CDR3, the DNA is TGCAGTGCAGCGGGGGGCACAGATACGCAGTATTTT.